The rows below give T cell receptor beta chains drawn from one sample of a study of tumor-infiltrating lymphocytes in primary liver carcinoma. TCRdb re-derived calls from the multiplex PCR reads in MiXCR, one entry per CDR3 protein. This sample yields 300,000 to 350,000 distinct CDR3 sequences, of which roughly 61% are seen a single time; about 6.5% belongs to the top ten. What was sequenced was peripheral blood. The receptors shown here come from a man aged 35-49 years with primary liver carcinoma and hepatitis B virus infection. Each CDR3 is given with its conserved first and last residue. D genes are given only for firm matches. For some rows the clone size is stated as once, few or many, or as a class when expanded; others skip it.

NA,TRBV5-6,16,TRBJ2-2,NA,TGTGCCAGCAGCGCGCCCCCGGGACGTGACACCGGGGAGCTGTTTTTT,CASSAPPGRDTGELFF
NA,TRBV11-3,16,TRBJ2-2,many,TGTGCCAGCAGCTTAGGAACTTCATCCAACACCGGGGAGCTGTTTTTT,CASSLGTSSNTGELFF
TRBD2,TRBV4-2,16,TRBJ2-1,NA,TGTGCCAGCAGCCTATTGGGACTAGTGAGAAACAATGAGCAGTTCTTC,CASSLLGLVRNNEQFF
NA,TRBV11-2,16,TRBJ2-1,NA,TGTGCCAGCAGCTCCGTATTGGGAGGTTATGGCAATGAACAGTTCTTC,CASSSVLGGYGNEQFF
NA,TRBV6-6,15,TRBJ2-7,few,TGTGCCAGTAGTTACTCCCGGGACCGCTCCTACGAGCGGTACTTC,CASSYSRDRSYERYF
TRBD1,TRBV5-1,17,TRBJ2-6,NA,TGCGCCAGCGGCTTGGGACAGGTTCCCTCTGGGGCCAACGTCCTGACTTTC,CASGLGQVPSGANVLTF
NA,TRBV11-2,18,TRBJ2-3,once,TGTGCCAGCAGCTTCTTCCTGAGTAGCGAAAGGGCCGTAGATACGCAGTATTTT,CASSFFLSSERAVDTQYF
NA,TRBV6-2/TRBV6-3,12,TRBJ1-1,many,TGTGCCAGCAGTGAAGGGTACACTGAAGCTTTCTTT,CASSEGYTEAFF
NA,TRBV7-9,16,TRBJ2-3,NA,TGTGCCAGCAGCCCCACCCGGGGAATTGGGAAAAATACGCAGTATTTT,CASSPTRGIGKNTQYF
TRBD2,TRBV6-6,20,TRBJ2-3,NA,TGTGCCAGCAGTTCGTTGGGCAGACCGCGGGAGACTGATAGCACAGATACGCAGTATTTT,CASSSLGRPRETDSTDTQYF
NA,TRBV10-2,14,TRBJ2-1,NA,TGCGCCAGCAGTGGGACTATCTTCTACAATGAGCAGTTCTTC,CASSGTIFYNEQFF
TRBD2,TRBV12-3/TRBV12-4,15,TRBJ2-3,many,TGTGCCAGCAGTCGGAGCGGGAGAAAGTCAGATACGCAGTATTTT,CASSRSGRKSDTQYF
NA,TRBV5-6,15,TRBJ1-5,NA,TGTGCCAGCAGCTTTAGTTTAAGGGAAAATCAGCCCCAGCATTTT,CASSFSLRENQPQHF
NA,TRBV12-3/TRBV12-4,16,TRBJ2-6,many,TGTGCCAGCAGTTTCACCACGGGCAGTGGGGCCAACGTCCTGACTTTC,CASSFTTGSGANVLTF
TRBD1,TRBV5-4,17,TRBJ1-1,NA,TGTGCCAGCAGCAGACAATCCGGACAGGGCAGGGGCACTGAAGCTTTCTTT,CASSRQSGQGRGTEAFF
NA,TRBV5-1,14,TRBJ2-2,NA,TGCGCCAGCAGCTTGGCGGGACACTCCGGGGAGCTGTTTTTT,CASSLAGHSGELFF
NA,TRBV6-6,13,TRBJ1-1,many,TGTGCCAGCACCCAACAACCGAACACTGAAGCTTTCTTT,CASTQQPNTEAFF
NA,TRBV14,17,TRBJ2-5,NA,TGTGCCAGCAGCCTTGGGGCAGACCTTTCAGGACGAGAGACCCAGTACTTC,CASSLGADLSGRETQYF
NA,TRBV11-2,17,TRBJ2-7,NA,TGTGTCAGTAGCTCCACCCCCCCTACAGTAAGCTCCTACGAGCATTACTTC,CVSSSTPPTVSSYEHYF
NA,TRBV5-1,17,TRBJ2-5,NA,TGCGCCAGCAGATTGGGGCTCGGGGGAACTGGTCAAGAGACCCAGTACTTC,CASRLGLGGTGQETQYF
NA,TRBV29-1,12,TRBJ2-3,many,TGCAGCGTTGTAATGAGCACAGATACGCAGTATTTT,CSVVMSTDTQYF
TRBD2,TRBV11-2,15,TRBJ2-7,NA,TGTGCCAGCAGCTCTATAGCGGGAGGGCCCCACGAACAGTACTTC,CASSSIAGGPHEQYF
NA,TRBV11-2,11,TRBJ1-4,NA,TGTGCCAGCAGCACGGACGAAAAACTGTTTTTT,CASSTDEKLFF
TRBD1,TRBV11-2,16,TRBJ2-7,NA,TGTGCCAGCAGCAAACCGGGACAGGGGGATTCGTACGAGCAGTACTTC,CASSKPGQGDSYEQYF
NA,TRBV11-3,14,TRBJ1-1,once,TGTGCCAGCAGCCAGGGACCGCTAAACACTGAAGCTTTCTTT,CASSQGPLNTEAFF
TRBD2,TRBV28,16,TRBJ2-1,NA,TGTGCCAGCAACGGGGATGGACTAGCGGGATACAATGAGCAGTTCTTC,CASNGDGLAGYNEQFF
NA,TRBV5-4,11,TRBJ2-1,NA,TGTGCCAGCAGCTGGGGCTCTGAGCAGTTCTTC,CASSWGSEQFF
TRBD2,TRBV13,15,TRBJ2-1,NA,TGTGCCAGCAGCCGCACTAGCGGGTTATGCAATGAGCAGTTCTTC,CASSRTSGLCNEQFF
TRBD2,TRBV25-1,15,TRBJ2-7,few,TGTGCCAGCAGTCGGACTAGCGGGAGGGCCTTCGAGCAGTACTTC,CASSRTSGRAFEQYF
NA,TRBV11-2,17,TRBJ2-1,many,TGTGCCAGCAGCCCCGGTCGAGGGAAGACCCCCTACAATGAGCAGTTCTTC,CASSPGRGKTPYNEQFF
NA,TRBV11-1,15,TRBJ2-6,once,TGTGCCAGCAGCTCCGCGTACTCTGGTGCCAACGTCCTGGCTTTC,CASSSAYSGANVLAF
NA,TRBV4-1,14,TRBJ2-7,many,TGCGCCAGCAGCCAAGATCTCCAGGATTCCCCCCAGTACTTC,CASSQDLQDSPQYF
NA,TRBV4-1,12,TRBJ2-1,few,TGCGCCAGCAGCCAAGTTCGGGGTGAGCAGTTCTTC,CASSQVRGEQFF
NA,TRBV13,12,TRBJ2-1,NA,TGTGCCAGCAGCTATTTCTCGCTTCAGCAGTTCTTC,CASSYFSLQQFF
TRBD2,TRBV11-2,18,TRBJ2-3,NA,TGTGCCAGCAGCCTAGGAGGGACTATCGGGAGGGCCGAGGATACGCAATATTTT,CASSLGGTIGRAEDTQYF
TRBD2,TRBV5-1,16,TRBJ2-1,NA,TGCGCCAGCAGCTTGGAAGGACTAGCATACTACAATGAGCAGTTCTTC,CASSLEGLAYYNEQFF
NA,TRBV11-3,14,TRBJ2-7,few,TGTGCCAGCAGCGTTAACGTGTACTCTTACGAGCAGTACTTC,CASSVNVYSYEQYF
NA,TRBV6-1,13,TRBJ1-3,many,TGTGCCAGCGGACAGAACTCTGGAAACACCATATATTTT,CASGQNSGNTIYF
TRBD2,TRBV10-3,19,TRBJ2-7,once,TGTGCCTTTAAAGGAGCGGAGGTGGCCACAGCGGGAGGGCAATACGAGCAGTACTTC,CAFKGAEVATAGGQYEQYF
NA,TRBV5-6,14,TRBJ1-3,NA,TGTGCCAGCAGCCACCGGGTCTCTGGAAACACCATATATTTT,CASSHRVSGNTIYF
TRBD1,TRBV11-3,18,TRBJ1-5,many,TGTGCCAGCAGTTCTCGGCAGCTTGAGGCAGGGGACAGACAGCCCCAGCATTTT,CASSSRQLEAGDRQPQHF
NA,TRBV6-1,12,TRBJ2-1,many,TGTGCCAGCAGGCACCACGAGAATGAGCAGTTCTTC,CASRHHENEQFF
TRBD1,TRBV6-6,13,TRBJ2-7,once,TGTGCCAGCAGTTTACAGGGGGCTCACGAGAAGTACTTC,CASSLQGAHEKYF
TRBD2,TRBV10-3,17,TRBJ2-4,NA,TGTGCCATCAGTGAGTCGAAAGCGGGAGGTGGAGGAAACATTCAGTACTTC,CAISESKAGGGGNIQYF
NA,TRBV5-5,16,TRBJ2-1,many,TGTGCCAGCAGCTTGGCCGGCAAGTCCCTGGGGGATGAGCAGTTCTTC,CASSLAGKSLGDEQFF
NA,TRBV6-2/TRBV6-3,13,TRBJ2-7,NA,TGTGTCAGCAGTTACGAGGTACCCTACGAGCAATACTTC,CVSSYEVPYEQYF
TRBD2,TRBV11-2,15,TRBJ2-7,NA,TGTGCCAGTAGCCCTCGGGGGGGACTCTTCTACGAGCAGTACTTC,CASSPRGGLFYEQYF
TRBD1,TRBV28,15,TRBJ2-5,NA,TGTGCCAGCAGTAAGACAGGGGGCTGGCGAGAGACCCAATACTTC,CASSKTGGWRETQYF
TRBD1,TRBV12-3/TRBV12-4,15,TRBJ1-2,many,TGTGCCAGCAGTCCCGGGACAGGGGGTACGTATGGCTACACCTTC,CASSPGTGGTYGYTF